A single sample gave rise to the 29 T cell receptor beta chains below, sequenced in a study of CD8+ T cells in alopecia areata. As the sequencing template, cDNA was produced by extracting RNA and reverse transcribing it. The data were produced by immunoSEQ multiplex PCR, yet TCRdb's version contains in-frame clones alone and is incomplete. The repertoire consists of approximately 100,000 clones, with roughly 42% occurring once and the leading ten covering roughly 0.79%. The sample consisted of CD4+ T cells sorted from blood. These receptor sequences come from a human donor with alopecia areata.

The chain couples TRBV30 to TRBJ1-2, with D perhaps matching TRBD1 (6 bases). V lost 6 bases, J lost 6 bases, and 11 bases lay in between. Germline CDR1 is GTSNPN and CDR2 is SVGIG (reference sequence). The CDR3 is made up of 11 amino acids. CDR3 region: CACNSGDGYTF. CDR3 coding DNA: TGTGCCTGCAATTCAGGGGATGGCTACACCTTC.

Only a few counts were recorded for this clone. The DNA of the CDR3 is TGTGCCAGCTCACCCTCGGGGGAGTACTACGAGCAGTACTTC. It translates to CASSPSGEYYEQYF. The J gene is TRBJ2-7, the V gene TRBV18; tentatively, D is TRBD2 (6 bases). The germline V gene has CDR1 KGHSH and CDR2 LQKENI. Between the trimmed V and J ends, which lost 3 bases and 3 bases, there was a span of 12 bases. The CDR3 consists of 14 residues.

This clone was detected only once. This chain uses TRBV29-1 with TRBJ2-3; 12 nucleotides align to TRBD2. CDR1 SQVTM and CDR2 ANQGSEA come from the germline V gene. This CDR3 spans 14 amino acids. J lost 6 bases, V lost 7 bases, and 8 bases had no gene match. Here the CDR3 DNA reads TGCAGCGCAGAACTAGCGGGGGGCAGTGATACGCAGTATTTT. Translated: CSAELAGGSDTQYF.

This rearrangement joins TRBV30 to TRBJ1-2; 7 bases align to TRBD1. This CDR3 region has 13 residues. V gave up 1 base and J gave up 5 bases; unmatched junction bases: 4. Germline V gene sequence: CDR1 GTSNPN, CDR2 SVGIG (reference sequence). The CDR3 nucleotides are TGTGCCTGGAGTGGAGGGACAGCTTATGGCTACACCTTC. Translated, it gives CAWSGGTAYGYTF.

The gene calls are TRBV28 and TRBJ2-7, with D perhaps TRBD1 or TRBD2 (6 bases each). The CDR3 sequence is 13 residues long. The V end was cut by 6 bases, the J end by 6 bases, with 15 bases between. The germline gives CDR1 MDHEN, CDR2 SYDVKM. The CDR3 sequence: CASSVSRGGEQYF. CDR3 DNA sequence: TGTGCCAGCAGCGTCAGCAGGGGAGGCGAGCAGTACTTC. Based on the CDR3 plus reference TRBV28 and TRBJ2-7, the full variable domain is DVKVTQSSRYLVKRTGEKVFLECVQDMDHENMFWYRQDPGLGLRLIYFSYDVKMKEKGDIPEGYSVSREKKERFSLILESASTNQTSMYLCASSVSRGGEQYFGPGTRLTVT.

The genes are TRBV11-2 and TRBJ2-5, with 7 positions matching TRBD2. V was clipped by 3 bases and J by 5 bases; unmatched bases: 6. The germline gives CDR1 SGHAT, CDR2 FQNNGV. CDR3 size: 14 residues. CDR3 DNA: TGTGCCAGCAGCTTGACGGGGGGACCCGAGACCCAGTACTTC. Protein product: CASSLTGGPETQYF.

V usage is TRBV29-1 and J usage is TRBJ1-2; a weak D match, TRBD1 (6 bases). Germline CDR1 and CDR2: SQVTM and ANQGSEA. V was shortened by 4 bases and J by 7 bases, with 25 bases between the two germline ends. The CDR3 is 16 amino acids. The CDR3 DNA is TGCAGCGTTGCCCCCCGGGGGGCCGAATCTGCTATTGGCTACACCTTC. Its translation: CSVAPRGAESAIGYTF.

The sample holds a few counts of this clone. In DNA, the CDR3 is TGTGCCAGCAGCCCGACATCTAACTATGGCTACACCTTC. It specifies CASSPTSNYGYTF. The chain combines TRBV7-9 with TRBJ1-2; D is unresolved. Germline V gene lookup returns CDR1 SEHNR and CDR2 FQNEAQ (reference sequence). Between the trimmed V and J ends, which lost 5 bases and 0 bases, there was a span of 7 bases. The CDR3 is made up of 13 amino acids.

In this sample, this clone turned up a few times. The chain employs TRBV28 and TRBJ2-1, with 9 bases aligning to TRBD2. The CDR3 has 17 residues. The germline CDR1 and CDR2 sequences are MDHEN and SYDVKM. The J segment lost 0 bases and the V segment lost 5 bases, leaving 8 bases of the junction unmatched. Here the CDR3 reads CASSRPPGLASYNEQFF. CDR3 nucleotides: TGTGCCAGCAGTAGACCCCCGGGACTAGCCTCCTACAATGAGCAGTTCTTC.

This clone showed up just a few times. This chain links TRBV10-3 with TRBJ2-1, with a tentative D call TRBD1 (6 bases). CDR1 ENHRY and CDR2 SYGVKD come from the germline V gene. The CDR3 consists of 14 residues. The germline V and J ends were trimmed by 6 bases and 5 bases, with 14 bases remaining between them. DNA of the CDR3: TGTGCCATCAGCGGACAGCAGACCAACAATGAGCAGTTCTTC. Encoded protein: CAISGQQTNNEQFF.

The chain carries TRBV5-1 and TRBJ1-2, with D perhaps TRBD1 (5 bases). Trimming took off 0 bases at V and 7 bases at J, with 10 bases between the two ends. The CDR3 covers 13 residues. Looked up from germline, CDR1 is SGHRS and CDR2 is YFSETQ. The CDR3 DNA follows: TGCGCCAGCAGCTTGGCCATCGACAGTGGCTACACCTTC. This encodes CASSLAIDSGYTF.

The chain is built from TRBV2 and TRBJ1-5, with 8 bases identical to TRBD1. CDR1 and CDR2 from the germline V gene are SNHLY and FYNNEI. V dropped 3 bases and J dropped 2; count of bases not matched to a gene: 6. CDR3 size: 16 residues. The CDR3 reads CASSDRGLTGNQPQHF. The CDR3 nucleotides read TGTGCCAGCAGTGACAGGGGGCTAACGGGCAATCAGCCCCAGCATTTT.

This clone has just a few counts. This chain's CDR3 is CSVIGLRDSTGITDTQYF. DNA of the CDR3: TGCAGCGTTATCGGCCTTCGGGACTCGACAGGGATCACAGATACGCAGTATTTT. The chain is built from TRBV29-1 and TRBJ2-3; tentative D call: TRBD1 (7 bases). V lost 5 bases and J lost 2, with 26 bases in between. Germline values: CDR1 SQVTM, CDR2 ANQGSEA. The CDR3 spans 18 residues.

Only a few counts were recorded for this clone. This rearrangement joins TRBV29-1 to TRBJ2-5; 10 nucleotides match TRBD2. CDR3 length: 13 amino acids. Germline CDR1 is SQVTM and CDR2 is ANQGSEA. J was trimmed by 5 bases and V by 7 bases; bases with no gene match: 7. This chain's CDR3 is CSAQREGGETQYF. Written as DNA, the CDR3 is TGCAGCGCTCAGCGGGAGGGCGGGGAGACCCAGTACTTC.

The chain recombines TRBV9 with TRBJ2-7; D perhaps matches TRBD2 (5 bases). The CDR3 loop spans 15 amino acids. Per the germline V gene, CDR1 is SGDLS and CDR2 is YYNGEE. V was cut by 2 bases and J by 2 bases, with 14 bases left in between. CDR3 DNA: TGTGCCAGCAGCGTCGGACTTTCAACAACCTACGAGCAGTACTTC. As protein: CASSVGLSTTYEQYF.

This sequence joins TRBV30 and TRBJ2-7, with D perhaps TRBD1 (6 bases). The CDR3 consists of 11 residues. Germline V gene lookup returns CDR1 GTSNPN and CDR2 SVGIG (reference sequence). V lost 3 bases and J lost 4, with 7 bases in between. CDR3 loop: CAWRTGYEQYF. As DNA, the CDR3 is TGTGCCTGGAGGACAGGTTACGAGCAGTACTTC.

The chain links TRBV5-1 to TRBJ1-2; 9 nucleotides agree with TRBD1. This CDR3 has 15 residues. The germline gives CDR1 SGHRS, CDR2 YFSETQ. V gave up 0 bases and J gave up 8 bases; unmatched junction bases: 8. The CDR3 DNA sequence: TGCGCCAGCAGCTTGGGGGACAGGGCTCTTCGAGGCTACACCTTC. Translating it yields CASSLGDRALRGYTF.

The J gene is TRBJ2-4, the V gene TRBV2; 7 positions agree with TRBD2. Trimming at V came to 5 bases and at J to 7 bases, leaving 2 bases not matched to a gene. Germline assignment: CDR1 SNHLY and CDR2 FYNNEI. The CDR3 sequence is 12 residues long. The DNA for the CDR3 is TGTGCCAGCAGTAGGGAGGGGAACATTCAGTACTTC. Its protein product is CASSREGNIQYF.

Only a few counts were recorded for this clone. CDR3 nucleotide sequence: TGCAGCGTGCCAGGGGTCTTGGGCACTGAAGCTTTCTTT. It is translated as CSVPGVLGTEAFF. V usage is TRBV29-1 and J usage is TRBJ1-1, with D possibly matching TRBD1 (6 bases). Trimming shortened V by 6 bases and J by 4 bases, and 15 bases separated the two germline ends. The CDR3 consists of 13 residues. Germline V lookup: CDR1 SQVTM, CDR2 ANQGSEA.

The chain couples TRBV30 to TRBJ2-3, with D possibly being TRBD2 (5 bases). The V gene lost 2 bases and the J gene lost 3 bases, with 9 bases spanning the gap. The germline CDR1 and CDR2 sequences are GTSNPN and SVGIG (reference sequence). The CDR3 length is 13 residues. The CDR3 DNA sequence: TGTGCCTGGAGTCCCCGGGGAACAGATACGCAGTATTTT. Protein sequence: CAWSPRGTDTQYF.

This clone showed up just a few times. This rearrangement joins TRBV28 to TRBJ2-3, with TRBD2 matching 7 bases. This CDR3 spans 12 amino acids. The germline gives CDR1 MDHEN, CDR2 SYDVKM. V dropped 8 bases and J dropped 4; count of bases not matched to a gene: 3. The CDR3 spells CASSGGSDTQYF. The CDR3 nucleotides read TGTGCCAGCTCCGGGGGGTCAGATACGCAGTATTTT.

The gene calls are TRBV11-2 and TRBJ1-2; D is undetermined. In germline, CDR1 is SGHAT, CDR2 FQNNGV. The V gene lost 6 bases and the J gene lost 6 bases, with 11 bases spanning the gap. This CDR3 is 12 amino acids long. CDR3 coding DNA: TGTGCCAGCAGGGCTCCGGGAGATGGCTACACCTTC. Encoded protein: CASRAPGDGYTF.

This chain connects TRBV27 to TRBJ1-6, with D unclear. The CDR3 covers 12 residues. V lost 10 bases and J 10 bases, leaving 14 bases between the germline ends. Germline V CDR1 and CDR2: MNHEY, SMNVEV (reference sequence). CDR3 residues: CATRGVGSPLHF. CDR3 DNA: TGTGCCACCCGGGGAGTTGGCTCACCCCTCCACTTT.

The CDR3 protein is CSVAGPGWRGTEAFF. CDR3 nucleotide sequence: TGCAGCGTTGCCGGCCCGGGGTGGCGGGGCACTGAAGCTTTCTTT. The genes are TRBV29-1 and TRBJ1-1, with unresolved D. This CDR3 region has 15 residues. Per germline, CDR1 SQVTM and CDR2 ANQGSEA. V lost 4 bases, J lost 4 bases, and 19 bases lay in between.

This chain connects TRBV23-1 to TRBJ1-3, with no clear D. TRBV23-1 is flagged as an ORF with uncertain function. With 0 bases removed from V and 2 bases from J, the gap between germline ends came to 14 bases. This CDR3 region has 17 residues. The CDR3 is CASSQSVWAFPGNTIYF. The DNA for the CDR3 is TGCGCCAGCAGTCAATCGGTTTGGGCCTTTCCTGGAAACACCATATATTTT.

The rearrangement links TRBV7-8 to TRBJ1-5; unclear D gene. V was pared by 1 base and J by 0 bases, with 13 bases between. The CDR3 loop spans 17 amino acids. From germline, CDR1 is SGHVS and CDR2 FQNEAQ. CDR3 in DNA: TGTGCCAGCAGCTTAGACGACGTAGGCTTTAGCAATCAGCCCCAGCATTTT. Translating it yields CASSLDDVGFSNQPQHF.

Notes on this clone: At one boundary the junction diverges from the germline segment, which might be a read error. The genes are TRBV7-2 and TRBJ2-5, with D perhaps matching TRBD1 (5 bases). The CDR3 spans 14 residues. CDR1 and CDR2 from the germline V gene are SGHTA and FQGNSA. CDR3 sequence reads: CASNLGDHQQTQYF. The CDR3 nucleotides read TGTGCCAGCAACTTAGGGGATCACCAGCAGACCCAGTACTTC.

V is TRBV20-1 and J is TRBJ2-5, with a possible D match to TRBD2 (5 bases). V lost 1 base and J 7 bases, leaving 7 bases between the germline ends. The CDR3 contains 11 residues. Germline V CDR1 and CDR2: DFQATT, SNEGSKA (reference sequence). The CDR3 spells CSARVGRTQYF. The CDR3 DNA follows: TGCAGTGCTAGAGTTGGGAGGACCCAGTACTTC.

The CDR3 DNA reads as TGTGCCTGGAGGGGGAAGGAGACCGGGAGCAATCAGCCCCAGCATTTT. It encodes CAWRGKETGSNQPQHF. The V call is TRBV30, the J call TRBJ1-5, with D unclear. The ends were cut back, 3 bases at V and 1 base at J, with 16 bases in the middle. Germline V gene lookup returns CDR1 GTSNPN and CDR2 SVGIG (reference sequence). The CDR3 has 16 residues.